The subject of this entry is one T cell receptor beta chain. V was pared by 7 bases and J by 5 bases, with 15 bases of the junction left unmatched. The germline V gene has CDR1 SEHNR and CDR2 FQNEAQ (reference sequence). The CDR3 covers 16 residues. The sample comes from a study of blood T cell repertoires in COVID-19. About the study: COVID-19 samples, acute and convalescent, were from the United States, Italy and Spain. From T cells, B-cell-depleted T cells, or PBMCs came the material, which was cDNA or gDNA.

Original data processing: Amplifying reference gene primers gave estimates of nucleated cell counts. The table came from immunoSEQ multiplex PCR; TCRdb's copy has only in-frame clones and leaves some out. V and J calls and clone size are copied from that table; D and trimming were computed from the DNA. The sample shows fewer than 250,000 clones, roughly four fifths of them seen only once. V is TRBV7-9 and J is TRBJ1-2; 8 bases line up with TRBD1. Sequencing used peripheral blood. This receptor was identified in a woman in her sixties or seventies with acute or convalescent COVID-19. CDR3: CASTPGSRDRLYGYTF. As DNA, the CDR3 is TGTGCCAGCACGCCGGGATCCCGGGACAGGTTGTATGGCTACACCTTC.